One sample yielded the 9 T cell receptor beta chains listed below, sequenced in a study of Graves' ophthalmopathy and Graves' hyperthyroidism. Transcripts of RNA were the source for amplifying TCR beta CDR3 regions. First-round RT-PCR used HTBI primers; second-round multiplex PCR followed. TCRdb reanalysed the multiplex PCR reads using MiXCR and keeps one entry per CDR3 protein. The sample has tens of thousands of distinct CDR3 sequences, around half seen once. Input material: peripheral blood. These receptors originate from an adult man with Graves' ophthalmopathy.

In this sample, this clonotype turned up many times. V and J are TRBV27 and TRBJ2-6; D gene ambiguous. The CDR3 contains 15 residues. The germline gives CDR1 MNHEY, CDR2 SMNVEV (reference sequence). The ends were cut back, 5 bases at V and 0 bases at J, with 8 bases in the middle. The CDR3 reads CASSPLSSGANVLTF. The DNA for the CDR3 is TGTGCCAGCAGTCCACTTTCCTCTGGGGCCAACGTCCTGACTTTC. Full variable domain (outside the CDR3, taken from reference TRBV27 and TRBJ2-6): EAQVTQNPRYLITVTGKKLTVTCSQNMNHEYMSWYRQDPGLGLRQIYYSMNVEVTDKGDVPEGYKVSRKEKRNFPLILESPSPNQTSLYFCASSPLSSGANVLTFGAGSRLTVL.

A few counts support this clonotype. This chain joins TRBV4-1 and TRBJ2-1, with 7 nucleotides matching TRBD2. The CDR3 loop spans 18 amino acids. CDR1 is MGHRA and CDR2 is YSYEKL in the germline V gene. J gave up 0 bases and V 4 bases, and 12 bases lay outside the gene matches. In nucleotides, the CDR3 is TGCGCCAGCAGCCTATTGGGGGGGACTTTCAGCTCCTACAATGAGCAGTTCTTC. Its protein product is CASSLLGGTFSSYNEQFF.

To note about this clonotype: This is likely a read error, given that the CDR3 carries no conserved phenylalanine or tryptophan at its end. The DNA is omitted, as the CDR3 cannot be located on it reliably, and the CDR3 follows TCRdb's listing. CDR3 sequence: CASSPPRDSNTDTQMS. This chain connects TRBV28 to TRBJ2-3; the DNA was not used to check the table's D call, TRBD2. Germline V gene data show CDR1 as MDHEN and CDR2 as SYDVKM. The CDR3 contains 16 residues when both ends are counted.

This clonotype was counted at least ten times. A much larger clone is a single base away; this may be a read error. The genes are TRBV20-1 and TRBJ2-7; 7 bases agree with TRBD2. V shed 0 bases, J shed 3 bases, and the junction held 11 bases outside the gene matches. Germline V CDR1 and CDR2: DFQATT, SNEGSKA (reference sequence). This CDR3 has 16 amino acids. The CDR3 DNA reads TGCAGTGCTAGAGAGGGACTGAGGGGAGGGTACTACGAGCAGTACTTC. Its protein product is CSAREGLRGGYYEQYF.

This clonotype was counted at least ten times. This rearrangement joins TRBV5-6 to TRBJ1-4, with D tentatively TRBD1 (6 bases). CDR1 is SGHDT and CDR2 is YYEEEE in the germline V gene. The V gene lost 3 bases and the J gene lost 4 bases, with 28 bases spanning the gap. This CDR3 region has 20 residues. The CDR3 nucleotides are TGTGCCAGCAGCTCGGGAAAAGCGCAAACAGGGTTCTGGGATAATGAAAAACTGTTTTTT. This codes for CASSSGKAQTGFWDNEKLFF.

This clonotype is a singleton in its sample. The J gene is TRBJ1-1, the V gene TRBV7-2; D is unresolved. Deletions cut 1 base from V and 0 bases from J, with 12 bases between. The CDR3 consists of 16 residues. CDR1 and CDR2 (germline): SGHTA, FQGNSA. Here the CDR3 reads CASSLGGGYMNTEAFF. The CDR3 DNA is TGTGCCAGCAGCTTAGGGGGTGGATACATGAACACTGAAGCTTTCTTT.

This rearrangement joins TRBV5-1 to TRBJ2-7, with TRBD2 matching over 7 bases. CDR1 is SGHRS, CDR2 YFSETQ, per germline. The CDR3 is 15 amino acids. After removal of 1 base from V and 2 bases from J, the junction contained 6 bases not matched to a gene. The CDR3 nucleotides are TGCGCCAGCAGCTTGACTGGCGGGAGTACCTACGAGCAGTACTTC. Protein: CASSLTGGSTYEQYF.

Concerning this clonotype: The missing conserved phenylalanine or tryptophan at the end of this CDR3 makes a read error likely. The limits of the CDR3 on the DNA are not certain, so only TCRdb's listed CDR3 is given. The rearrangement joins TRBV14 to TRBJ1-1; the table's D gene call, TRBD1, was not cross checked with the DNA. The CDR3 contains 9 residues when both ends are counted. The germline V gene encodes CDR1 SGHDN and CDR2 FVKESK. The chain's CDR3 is CASSLTGFL.

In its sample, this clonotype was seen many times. CDR3 sequence (DNA): TGTGCCAGCAGCTCCCGACGGGGACCTTACAATGAGCAGTTCTTC. Protein product: CASSSRRGPYNEQFF. The chain combines TRBV11-3 with TRBJ2-1; either TRBD1 or TRBD2 may fit D (5 bases each). The CDR3 is made up of 15 amino acids. The germline V and J ends were trimmed by 4 bases and 4 bases, with 14 bases remaining between them. Germline V gives CDR1 SGHNT, CDR2 YENEEA.